Below are 29 T cell receptor beta chains sequenced from a single sample in a study of blood T cells in healthy people across ages. With a J-beta primer mix and a sample-barcoded 5' primer, a second PCR ran about 6 to 11 cycles. TCRdb itself ran the 5' RACE reads through MiXCR, one entry per CDR3 protein. Of hundreds of thousands of distinct CDR3 sequences in the sample, around 20% were seen once. The sample taken for sequencing was blood. These receptors originate from a man aged 65-85 years in good health.

This clonotype was found a few times. The chain carries TRBV9 and TRBJ2-7; 10 bases map to TRBD1. The CDR3 runs to 15 residues. Germline assignment: CDR1 SGDLS and CDR2 YYNGEE. The V segment lost 3 bases and the J segment 5 bases; nucleotides outside the gene matches: 8. CDR3: CASSALTGGFDEQYF. For the CDR3, the DNA is TGTGCCAGCAGCGCGTTGACAGGGGGCTTTGACGAGCAGTACTTC.

This sequence joins TRBV5-1 and TRBJ1-2; D is possibly TRBD1 (5 bases). Germline V gene data show CDR1 as SGHRS and CDR2 as YFSETQ. V shed 4 bases and J shed 6 bases, with 10 bases lying between them. The CDR3 extends over 12 amino acids. CDR3 loop: CASSALGDGYTF. The CDR3 region has the DNA TGCGCCAGCAGCGCGTTGGGGGATGGCTACACCTTC.

This clonotype was observed a few times. The chain combines TRBV2 with TRBJ2-2; TRBD2 aligns across 7 bases. The CDR3 totals 14 residues. Losses at the gene ends were 5 bases for V and 6 bases for J; bases not matched to a gene: 6. Per germline, CDR1 SNHLY and CDR2 FYNNEI. The CDR3 loop reads CASSFKGGSGELFF. CDR3 DNA sequence: TGTGCCAGCAGTTTCAAGGGAGGGTCCGGGGAGCTGTTTTTT.

This clonotype has at least ten counts. The V call is TRBV12-5, the J call TRBJ1-3; D is perhaps TRBD1 (6 bases). Trimming pared 9 bases from V and 0 bases from J, leaving 12 bases between. CDR3 length: 14 amino acids. CDR1 is LGHNT and CDR2 is FRNRAP in the germline V gene. The CDR3 nucleotides are TGTGCTAGCTGGAGGGGGATCTCTGGAAACACCATATATTTT. It yields the protein CASWRGISGNTIYF. The full variable domain, completed using reference TRBV12-5 and TRBJ1-3, is DARVTQTPRHKVTEMGQEVTMRCQPILGHNTVFWYRQTMMQGLELLAYFRNRAPLDDSGMPKDRFSAEMPDATLATLKIQPSEPRDSAVYFCASWRGISGNTIYFGEGSWLTVV.

Details on this clonotype: Germline and junction disagree at one end, which may indicate a read error. The chain combines TRBV5-4 with TRBJ2-4; maybe TRBD2 (5 bases). The CDR3 spans 16 residues. The germline CDR1 and CDR2 sequences are SGHNT and YYREEE (reference sequence). The CDR3 reads CASSLVGDRAKNIQHF. CDR3 nucleotide sequence: TGTGCCAGCAGCTTGGTCGGGGATCGAGCCAAAAACATTCAGCACTTC.

The chain couples TRBV28 to TRBJ2-5; D is undetermined. The CDR3 consists of 13 residues. Germline V gene lookup returns CDR1 MDHEN and CDR2 SYDVKM. The V gene lost 6 bases and the J gene lost 1 base, with 9 bases spanning the gap. CDR3 in amino acids: CASRLQPQETQYF. CDR3 sequence (DNA): TGTGCCAGCAGGTTGCAGCCCCAAGAGACCCAGTACTTC.

The chain recombines TRBV6-1 with TRBJ2-2; D not resolved. The CDR3 has 11 amino acids. CDR1 is MNHNS and CDR2 is SASEGT in the germline V gene. V lost 5 bases to trimming and J lost 12 bases, with 10 bases between them. In nucleotides, the CDR3 is TGTGCCAGCAGTAAGACGGCTCAGCTGTTTTTT. It yields the protein CASSKTAQLFF.

The CDR3 DNA reads TGTGCCAGTCGGGAGGAGCCCTACAATGAGCAGTTCTTC. Translation: CASREEPYNEQFF. V gene TRBV7-6 combines with J gene TRBJ2-1; 7 bases line up with TRBD2. Germline lookup yields CDR1 SGHVS and CDR2 FNYEAQ. There are 13 residues in the CDR3. V lost 9 bases and J lost 2; bases outside the gene matches: 4. The full variable domain, with the rest looked up from reference TRBV7-6 and TRBJ2-1, is GAGVSQSPRYKVTKRGQDVALRCDPISGHVSLYWYRQALGQGPEFLTYFNYEAQQDKSGLPNDRFSAERPEGSISTLTIQRTEQRDSAMYRCASREEPYNEQFFGPGTRLTVL.

This clonotype was recorded many times. The rearrangement links TRBV20-1 to TRBJ2-5, with D hard to call. Trimming stripped 0 bases from V and 4 bases from J, with 12 bases between. Germline values: CDR1 DFQATT, CDR2 SNEGSKA (reference sequence). The CDR3 contains 14 residues. The CDR3 nucleotides read TGCAGTGCTAGAGATCCTAGATCAGGAGAGACCCAGTACTTC. This translates into CSARDPRSGETQYF.

The chain joins TRBV3-1 to TRBJ2-1, with TRBD2 matching over 9 bases. The trim removed 3 bases at V and 1 base at J, leaving 4 bases unmatched. Germline V gene sequence: CDR1 LGHDT, CDR2 YNNKEL (reference sequence). This CDR3 has 16 residues. CDR3 nucleotide sequence: TGTGCCAGCAGCCAGCAGAGCGGGAGGTCCTACAATGAGCAGTTCTTC. Translated, it gives CASSQQSGRSYNEQFF.

This clonotype was recorded many times. The genes are TRBV11-2 and TRBJ2-5; TRBD2 matches 11 bases. The ends lost 5 bases at V and 4 bases at J; junction bases unmatched: 3. The CDR3 is 14 residues long. Germline CDR1 and CDR2: SGHAT and FQNNGV. The DNA for the CDR3 is TGTGCCAGCAGCGTTGGACTAGCGGGAGAGACCCAGTACTTC. This codes for CASSVGLAGETQYF.

This clonotype was picked up many times. V usage is TRBV29-1 and J usage is TRBJ2-5, with 9 positions matching TRBD1. The end of the DNA is better explained by TRBJ2-1, so the J call may be wrong. The CDR3 is 15 amino acids. Germline V CDR1 and CDR2: SQVTM, ANQGSEA. DNA of the CDR3: TGCAGCGTTGAAGGCGGGACAGGGTACTACAATGAGCAGTTCTTC. It encodes CSVEGGTGYYNEQFF.

This clonotype was recorded a few times. The J gene is TRBJ2-5, the V gene TRBV5-1; 13 nucleotides agree with TRBD2. The J call is doubtful: the DNA matches TRBJ2-7 better. Germline V gives CDR1 SGHRS, CDR2 YFSETQ. This CDR3 contains 18 residues. The CDR3 nucleotides read TGCGCCAGCAGGGAGCAGACTAGCGGGAGGACTATACCCTACGAGCAGTACTTC. Translated, it gives CASREQTSGRTIPYEQYF.

The chain recombines TRBV6-2 or TRBV6-3 with TRBJ2-7; either TRBD1 or TRBD2 may supply D (5 bases each). CDR1 MNHEY and CDR2 SVGEGT come from the germline V gene. V was shortened by 9 bases and J by 3 bases, with 24 bases between the two germline ends. The CDR3 runs to 16 residues. The chain's CDR3 is CASRIPRDGAGYEQYF. In DNA form, the CDR3 reads TGTGCCAGTCGTATACCCCGGGACGGGGCCGGCTACGAGCAGTACTTC.

About this clonotype itself: The junction differs from germline at one of its ends, possibly a read error. This chain uses TRBV4-3 with TRBJ2-2; D may be TRBD2 (5 bases). The V gene's germline CDR1 is LGHNA and CDR2 YSLEER. This CDR3 comprises 15 residues. CDR3 residues: CASSPTGPNTGEPFF. DNA of the CDR3: TGCGCCAGCAGCCCAACTGGACCTAACACCGGGGAGCCGTTTTTT.

This clonotype was recorded a few times. CDR3 in amino acids: CASSFALLAKNIQYF. The CDR3 nucleotides read TGTGCCAGCAGCTTCGCACTTTTAGCCAAAAACATTCAGTACTTC. The V and J genes are TRBV5-5 and TRBJ2-4; D gene uncertain. V was cut by 2 bases and J by 0 bases, with 9 bases left in between. CDR1 is SGHKS, CDR2 YYEKEE, per germline (reference sequence). This CDR3 region has 15 residues. The variable domain in full, with the rest retrieved from reference TRBV5-5 and TRBJ2-4, is DAGVTQSPTHLIKTRGQQVTLRCSPISGHKSVSWYQQVLGQGPQFIFQYYEKEERGRGNFPDRFSARQFPNYSSELNVNALLLGDSALYLCASSFALLAKNIQYFGAGTRLSVL.

The genes are TRBV3-1 and TRBJ2-7; D call uncertain. The DNA end favors TRBJ2-1, so the J call may be wrong. CDR1 LGHDT and CDR2 YNNKEL come from the germline V gene (reference sequence). CDR3 length: 14 residues. In nucleotides, the CDR3 is TGTGCCAGCAGCCAAGAGTACGCGTACAATGAGCAGTTCTTC. Its translation: CASSQEYAYNEQFF.

Only a few counts were recorded for this clonotype. The chain combines TRBV10-3 with TRBJ1-1, with D possibly TRBD1 on 5 matching bases. The germline gives CDR1 ENHRY, CDR2 SYGVKD. The CDR3 contains 14 residues. V was cut by 4 bases and J by 3 bases, with 12 bases left in between. The CDR3 loop reads CAISVVLGDTEAFF. The CDR3 nucleotides read TGTGCCATCAGTGTGGTCCTAGGGGACACTGAAGCTTTCTTT.

In this sample, this clonotype turned up a few times. The junction departs from germline at one end; a sequencing error may be responsible. The chain employs TRBV14 and TRBJ2-3; 11 bases are shared with TRBD2. CDR3 length: 18 residues. Germline loops: CDR1 SGHDN, CDR2 FVKESK. CDR3 nucleotides: TGTGCCAGCAGCCAAGGTCTAGCGGGAGGTCCTAGCACAGATACACAGTATTTT. This translates into CASSQGLAGGPSTDTQYF.

This clonotype was seen more than once but under ten times. The CDR3 DNA reads as TGTGCCATCAGTGAGACTGTCTCTGGAAACACCATATATTTT. Translating gives CAISETVSGNTIYF. The chain combines TRBV10-3 with TRBJ1-3; no clear D. Looked up from germline, CDR1 is ENHRY and CDR2 is SYGVKD. The CDR3 sequence is 14 residues long. Between the trimmed V and J ends, which lost 2 bases and 0 bases, there was a span of 5 bases.

This clonotype showed up many times. This chain connects TRBV18 to TRBJ2-7; weak D call: TRBD2 (6 bases). Trimming stripped 2 bases from V and 0 bases from J, with 11 bases between. The CDR3 runs 15 residues. The germline V gene has CDR1 KGHSH and CDR2 LQKENI. The CDR3 is CASSPSSGDSYEQYF. CDR3 sequence (DNA): TGTGCCAGCTCACCATCTTCGGGGGACTCCTACGAGCAGTACTTC.

A few counts support this clonotype. This sequence joins TRBV10-3 and TRBJ1-6; D perhaps matches TRBD1 (6 bases). There are 20 residues in the CDR3. The V gene lost 4 bases and the J gene lost 0 bases, with 22 bases spanning the gap. CDR1 and CDR2 (germline): ENHRY, SYGVKD. As DNA, the CDR3 is TGTGCCATCAGTGGGAGTCCAGCCGACAGGCTGAGCTCCTATAATTCACCCCTCCACTTT. As protein: CAISGSPADRLSSYNSPLHF.

This clonotype was seen repeatedly, ten times or more. The genes are TRBV2 and TRBJ2-1; D remains unclear. This CDR3 spans 12 amino acids. Between the trimmed V and J ends, which lost 4 bases and 7 bases, there was a span of 8 bases. CDR1 and CDR2 (germline): SNHLY, FYNNEI. This CDR3 is CASSVSGNEQFF. The CDR3 DNA reads as TGTGCCAGCAGTGTGTCTGGGAATGAGCAGTTCTTC.

This clonotype occurred a few times. For the CDR3, the DNA is TGCAGCGTTCGCACCGGGACCGCGAGCGAGCAGTACTTC. Translation: CSVRTGTASEQYF. The chain couples TRBV29-1 to TRBJ2-5, with D possibly called TRBD1 or TRBD2 (5 bases each). The better agreement between TRBJ2-7 and the DNA end casts doubt on the J call. The CDR3 extends over 13 amino acids. Per the germline V gene, CDR1 is SQVTM and CDR2 is ANQGSEA.

The CDR3 nucleotides are TGCAGCGTTGCAGGGGAGTTGGGCTATGGCTACACCTTC. This sequence encodes CSVAGELGYGYTF. The chain uses TRBV29-1 and TRBJ1-2, with D possibly matching TRBD1 (6 bases). From germline, CDR1 is SQVTM and CDR2 ANQGSEA. The CDR3 sequence is 13 residues long. Trimming pared 4 bases from V and 4 bases from J, leaving 13 bases between.

The chain recombines TRBV29-1 with TRBJ1-1, with TRBD1 identical over 7 bases. Germline values: CDR1 SQVTM, CDR2 ANQGSEA. Trimming removed 5 bases from V and 4 bases from J; junction bases left unmatched: 7. The CDR3 spans 13 residues. CDR3 residues: CSVQDRLTTEAFF. The CDR3, as DNA: TGCAGCGTTCAGGACAGGCTTACCACTGAAGCTTTCTTT. Variable domain in full (rest from reference TRBV29-1 and TRBJ1-1): SAVISQKPSRDICQRGTSLTIQCQVDSQVTMMFWYRQQPGQSLTLIATANQGSEATYESGFVIDKFPISRPNLTFSTLTVSNMSPEDSSIYLCSVQDRLTTEAFFGQGTRLTVV.

This clonotype was seen only a few times. This chain joins TRBV20-1 and TRBJ2-5, with 11 bases fitting TRBD2. The DNA matches TRBJ2-1 better at its end, which makes the J call doubtful. The CDR3 spans 14 residues. Germline V CDR1 and CDR2: DFQATT, SNEGSKA (reference sequence). CDR3 bases: TGCAGTGCTAGCTCGACTAGCGGGATGAGTGAGCAGTTCTTC. Protein sequence: CSASSTSGMSEQFF.

V is TRBV20-1 and J is TRBJ2-4; TRBD2 matches at 12 bases. Trimming took 3 bases from V and 0 from J; bases not matched to a gene: 9. The V gene's germline CDR1 is DFQATT and CDR2 SNEGSKA (reference sequence). The CDR3 is 18 residues long. The CDR3 reads CSASLAGGKEIAKNIQYF. As DNA, the CDR3 is TGCAGTGCTAGCCTAGCGGGAGGGAAGGAGATAGCCAAAAACATTCAGTACTTC.

The chain employs TRBV4-1 and TRBJ2-5, with TRBD1 matching over 9 bases. The J call may be wrong; the DNA end is better matched by TRBJ2-1. CDR3 size: 15 residues. Germline CDR1 MGHRA, CDR2 YSYEKL. CDR3: CASSQDTGGFDEQFF. The CDR3 coding sequence is TGCGCCAGCAGCCAAGACACAGGGGGCTTTGATGAGCAGTTCTTC.